This TCR beta chain stems from a study of OX40 agonist ivuxolimab in advanced cancers. For the study at large: Each patient was given ivuxolimab into a vein every 2 weeks, at 0.01 to 10 mg/kg.

On this clone: Its target is unknown.

Findings of the study overall: The study did not work out the antigen specificity of the expanded peripheral T cells.

Patients with a history of autoimmune disease or on systemic immunosuppression were excluded. The data were produced by immunoSEQ multiplex PCR, yet TCRdb's version contains in-frame clones alone and is incomplete. Here the sample spans 35,000 or so clones, approximately 80% being singletons. The CDR3 loop spans 15 amino acids. V lost 4 bases and J 0 bases, leaving 10 bases between the germline ends. Germline values: CDR1 SGHNT, CDR2 YENEEA. The sequences come from CD4+ or CD8+ T cells sorted from blood, collected in a trial of the OX40 agonist ivuxolimab. This TCR derives from an adult with an advanced solid tumor such as melanoma, head and neck, liver or kidney cancer. The chain couples TRBV11-3 to TRBJ2-1; D gene unclear. CDR3 coding DNA: TGTGCCAGCAGCTCGGACGGTAGCTCCTACAATGAGCAGTTCTTC. Its protein is CASSSDGSSYNEQFF.